These 3 T cell receptor beta chains were sequenced from one sample in a study of tumor and adjacent non-tumor tissue in lung cancer. RNA was extracted from bulk tissue without any cell sorting. More than 3 cm separated this lung sample from the edge of the tumor. Three rounds of nested PCR, following a modified ARM-PCR protocol, produced the TCRbeta library. TCRdb reprocessed the multiplex PCR reads via MiXCR and lists one record per CDR3 protein. The sample includes approximately 100,000 distinct CDR3 sequences, 60% to 80% of them seen just once. The specimen was distant non-tumor lung tissue. Every receptor here comes from a man younger than 45 with non-small cell lung cancer.

A word on this clonotype: Germline and junction disagree at one end, which may indicate a read error. The chain uses TRBV6-5 and TRBJ1-1; no reliable D call. The germline CDR1 and CDR2 sequences are MNHEY and SVGAGI. CDR3 length: 14 residues. CDR3 region: CASSLGRMNTGAFF. The CDR3 nucleotides read TGTGCCAGCAGTCTTGGACGGATGAACACTGGAGCTTTCTTT.

This clonotype occurred a few times. A much larger clone lies a single base off, so this may be a read error. J is TRBJ2-5 and V is TRBV4-2; perhaps D is TRBD1 or TRBD2 (6 bases each). The CDR3 contains 15 residues. Per germline, CDR1 LGHNA and CDR2 YNFKEQ. V lost 4 bases and J lost 5, with 17 bases in between. This chain's CDR3 is CASSRGGTAVETQYF. The CDR3 nucleotides are TGTGCCAGCAGCCGAGGGGGGACTGCTGTGGAGACCCAGTACTTC.

This chain connects TRBV7-2 to TRBJ2-3; D possibly corresponds to TRBD2 (6 bases). CDR1 SGHTA and CDR2 FQGNSA come from the germline V gene. V dropped 3 bases and J dropped 2 bases, with 9 bases sitting between them. The CDR3 length is 14 residues. The chain's CDR3 is CASSFRDFTDTQYF. The CDR3 region has the DNA TGTGCCAGCAGCTTCCGGGACTTCACAGATACGCAGTATTTT. Full variable domain (missing parts from reference TRBV7-2 and TRBJ2-3): GAGVSQSPSNKVTEKGKDVELRCDPISGHTALYWYRQSLGQGLEFLIYFQGNSAPDKSGLPSDRFSAERTGGSVSTLTIQRTQQEDSAVYLCASSFRDFTDTQYFGPGTRLTVL.